This passage covers 20 T cell receptor beta chains from one sample sequenced in a study of tumour-infiltrating T cells in Burkitt lymphoma (TCRdb year 2020). Library preparation used the immunoSEQ multiplex PCR assay. Imported from immuneACCESS, the table was reduced by TCRdb to in-frame sequences with V and J called. These copies leave out some clones; in studies compared against another copy, an unresolved V gene accounts for under half, and the cause of the remainder is not known. Within this sample are around 46,000 clones, with around 32% of them counted one time only. The ten largest clones capture 2.9% of the sample. Sequenced material: tumor tissue. The receptors derive from a human donor with Burkitt lymphoma.

The rearrangement uses TRBV5-4 and TRBJ1-2, with TRBD1 matching over 10 bases. Germline CDR1 SGHNT, CDR2 YYREEE (reference sequence). The CDR3 is 15 residues long. V shed 0 bases, J shed 6 bases, and the junction held 5 bases outside the gene matches. CDR3 region: CASSLGDRGSHGYTF. The CDR3 nucleotides read TGTGCCAGCAGCTTGGGGGACAGGGGTTCCCATGGCTACACCTTC.

This clone showed up just a few times. The CDR3 nucleotides read TGTGCCAGCAGCCCCCGGGGGATTTCCACAGATACGCAGTATTTT. This sequence encodes CASSPRGISTDTQYF. This rearrangement joins TRBV7-2 to TRBJ2-3, with D tentatively TRBD2 (6 bases). The V end was cut by 5 bases, the J end by 2 bases, with 14 bases between. The CDR3 is 15 amino acids. The germline gives CDR1 SGHTA, CDR2 FQGNSA.

This clone was counted between two and nine times. This chain connects TRBV29-1 to TRBJ2-2; 8 nucleotides match TRBD2. The CDR3 length is 13 residues. Germline CDR1 SQVTM, CDR2 ANQGSEA. Trimming removed 6 bases from V and 5 bases from J; junction bases left unmatched: 5. In DNA form, the CDR3 reads TGCAGCGTCGGGGGGGACGGTACCGGGGAGCTGTTTTTT. Protein product: CSVGGDGTGELFF.

CDR3 in amino acids: CASSLAAEESPLHF. CDR3 sequence (DNA): TGTGCCAGCAGCTTAGCGGCAGAGGAGTCACCCCTCCACTTT. V and J are TRBV11-2 and TRBJ1-6; D is unresolved. There are 14 residues in the CDR3. Trimming left V 1 base short and J 10 bases short, with 11 bases between. CDR1 and CDR2 from the germline V gene are SGHAT and FQNNGV.

CDR3 DNA sequence: TGCAGCGTCCCTCGGGGCAGCGGTTATGGCTACACCTTC. Translation gives CSVPRGSGYGYTF. The rearrangement links TRBV29-1 to TRBJ1-2; TRBD1 is a possible D gene (5 bases). Germline V gene lookup returns CDR1 SQVTM and CDR2 ANQGSEA. The CDR3 covers 13 residues. Trimming removed 6 bases from V and 5 bases from J, with 16 bases in between.

V usage is TRBV7-2 and J usage is TRBJ2-5; 8 bases map to TRBD2. Per the germline V gene, CDR1 is SGHTA and CDR2 is FQGNSA. The CDR3 is 13 amino acids. V was clipped by 3 bases and J by 7 bases; unmatched bases: 4. The CDR3 region is CASSLDSGGTQYF. CDR3 coding DNA: TGTGCCAGCAGCTTGGACAGCGGGGGGACCCAGTACTTC.

This clone occurred a few times. This chain connects TRBV2 to TRBJ1-1; TRBD1 agrees at 9 bases. Germline values: CDR1 SNHLY, CDR2 FYNNEI. The CDR3 sequence is 14 residues long. Trimming cost V 5 bases and J 3 bases; bases outside gene matches: 4. CDR3 sequence reads: CASSLDRGDTEAFF. The CDR3 coding sequence is TGTGCCAGCAGTCTGGACAGGGGAGACACTGAAGCTTTCTTT.

V is TRBV5-4 and J is TRBJ1-2, with TRBD1 identical over 7 bases. V shed 4 bases and J 3 bases; nucleotides not matched to a gene: 9. Germline V gene lookup returns CDR1 SGHNT and CDR2 YYREEE (reference sequence). This CDR3 comprises 15 residues. The chain's CDR3 is CASSGGTASYYGYTF. The CDR3 bases are TGTGCCAGCAGCGGAGGGACAGCCTCATACTATGGCTACACCTTC. Filled out from reference TRBV5-4 and TRBJ1-2, the complete variable domain reads ETGVTQSPTHLIKTRGQQVTLRCSSQSGHNTVSWYQQALGQGPQFIFQYYREEENGRGNFPPRFSGLQFPNYSSELNVNALELDDSALYLCASSGGTASYYGYTFGSGTRLTVV.

This clone was counted a few times. This chain connects TRBV19 to TRBJ1-2; D gene uncertain. With 5 bases removed from V and 8 bases from J, the gap between germline ends came to 24 bases. The germline V gene encodes CDR1 LNHDA and CDR2 SQIVND (reference sequence). The CDR3 length is 16 residues. The CDR3 DNA sequence: TGTGCCAGTAGTTCATCTGGAGGACGGAATGCGGGCGGCTACACCTTC. Translation gives CASSSSGGRNAGGYTF.

The chain recombines TRBV7-2 with TRBJ1-4; 7 nucleotides align to TRBD1. Germline loops: CDR1 SGHTA, CDR2 FQGNSA. After removal of 5 bases from V and 2 bases from J, the junction contained 8 bases not matched to a gene. CDR3 length: 16 amino acids. The CDR3 sequence is CASSQRQQGTNEKLFF. CDR3 coding DNA: TGTGCCAGCAGCCAAAGACAACAGGGGACTAATGAAAAACTGTTTTTT.

This chain connects TRBV19 to TRBJ1-2; D not certain. The CDR3 length is 14 residues. V shed 6 bases and J shed 4 bases, with 15 bases lying between them. Germline-derived CDR1 and CDR2 are LNHDA and SQIVND (reference sequence). In DNA, the CDR3 is TGTGCCAGTAGCTATTTCCAGGAAGGCTATGGCTACACCTTC. It specifies CASSYFQEGYGYTF.

The chain employs TRBV6-1 and TRBJ2-5, with D perhaps matching TRBD1 (5 bases). The CDR3 is 14 amino acids. Trimming removed 1 base at V and 5 bases at J, with 11 bases between. The germline CDR1 and CDR2 sequences are MNHNS and SASEGT. The CDR3 loop reads CASSEGSPGETQYF. CDR3 DNA: TGTGCCAGCAGTGAAGGGAGCCCAGGGGAGACCCAGTACTTC.

The table lists this clone with a few counts. The chain joins TRBV7-2 to TRBJ1-6; D possibly corresponds to TRBD1 (5 bases). Germline V gives CDR1 SGHTA, CDR2 FQGNSA. V lost 5 bases to trimming and J lost 9 bases, with 17 bases between them. This CDR3 is 15 amino acids long. The CDR3 protein is CASSTRQWLASPLHF. In DNA, the CDR3 is TGTGCCAGCAGCACCCGACAGTGGCTGGCTTCACCCCTCCACTTT.

The chain combines TRBV4-2 with TRBJ2-3, with D unresolved. V dropped 0 bases and J dropped 4 bases, with 5 bases sitting between them. CDR3 length equals 13 residues. The V gene's germline CDR1 is LGHNA and CDR2 YNFKEQ. The CDR3 region is CASSQDWADTQYF. The CDR3 DNA reads TGTGCCAGCAGCCAAGATTGGGCAGATACGCAGTATTTT.

The J gene is TRBJ2-6, the V gene TRBV4-3; no clear D. Germline V gives CDR1 LGHNA, CDR2 YSLEER. The CDR3 is 15 amino acids. V lost 2 bases to trimming and J lost 2 bases, with 7 bases between them. The CDR3 bases are TGCGCCAGCAGCCAACTTCGAACTGGGGCCAACGTCCTGACTTTC. Amino acid sequence: CASSQLRTGANVLTF.

The V gene is TRBV18, the J gene TRBJ2-1; 7 nucleotides agree with TRBD2. The CDR3 is made up of 16 amino acids. Germline V CDR1 and CDR2: KGHSH, LQKENI. V lost 0 bases, J lost 9 bases, and 11 bases stayed unmatched. The CDR3 DNA follows: TGTGCCAGCTCACCACCGTCGCTAGCGGCGAGGGGTGAGCAGTTCTTC. Its translation: CASSPPSLAARGEQFF.

This clone was observed a handful of times. This specimen includes other DNA sequences encoding the same CDR3. The chain has TRBV6-5 and TRBJ1-2; 8 nucleotides match TRBD1. CDR1 and CDR2 (germline): MNHEY, SVGAGI. V was pared by 6 bases and J by 9 bases, with 12 bases of the junction left unmatched. CDR3 length: 14 amino acids. CDR3 bases: TGTGCCAGCAGCCAAAATCCAGGGGGCGGGCGCTACACCTTC. Residues: CASSQNPGGGRYTF.

This clone was detected a few times. The chain is built from TRBV27 and TRBJ1-1, with D possibly TRBD1 on 6 matching bases. CDR3 length: 13 residues. V was cut by 5 bases and J by 7 bases, with 14 bases left in between. CDR1 and CDR2 from the germline V gene are MNHEY and SMNVEV (reference sequence). CDR3 sequence: CASSRTEVYEAFF. The CDR3 nucleotides are TGTGCCAGCAGTCGGACAGAAGTTTATGAAGCTTTCTTT.

The chain joins TRBV7-2 to TRBJ2-1; D is undetermined. Trimming took off 2 bases at V and 4 bases at J, with 3 bases between the two ends. The CDR3 is 12 amino acids. Germline lookup yields CDR1 SGHTA and CDR2 FQGNSA. Here the CDR3 reads CASSLLYNEQFF. CDR3 sequence (DNA): TGTGCCAGCAGCTTACTATACAATGAGCAGTTCTTC.

This sequence joins TRBV4-1 and TRBJ2-4; D is uncertain. Deletions cut 0 bases from V and 2 bases from J, with 2 bases between. Germline assignment: CDR1 MGHRA and CDR2 YSYEKL. The CDR3 sequence is 13 residues long. CDR3 amino acids: CASSQDTKNIQYF. CDR3 bases: TGCGCCAGCAGCCAAGACACCAAAAACATTCAGTACTTC.